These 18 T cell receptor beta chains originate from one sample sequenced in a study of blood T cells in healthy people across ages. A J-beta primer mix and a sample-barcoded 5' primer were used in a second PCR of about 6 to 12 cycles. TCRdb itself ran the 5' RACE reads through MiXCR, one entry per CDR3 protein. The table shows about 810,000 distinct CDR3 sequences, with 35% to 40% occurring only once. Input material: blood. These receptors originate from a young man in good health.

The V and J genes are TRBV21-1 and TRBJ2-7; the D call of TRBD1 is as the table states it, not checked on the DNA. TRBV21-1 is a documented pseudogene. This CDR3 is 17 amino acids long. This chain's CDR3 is CASSGDKRQRSSYEQYF. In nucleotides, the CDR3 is TGTGCCAGCAGCGGGGACAAAAGACAGAGGAGCTCCTACGAGCAGTACTTC.

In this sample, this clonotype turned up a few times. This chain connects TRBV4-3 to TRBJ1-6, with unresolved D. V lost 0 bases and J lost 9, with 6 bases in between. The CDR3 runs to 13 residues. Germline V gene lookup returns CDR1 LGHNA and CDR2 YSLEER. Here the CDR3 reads CASSQERFSPLHF. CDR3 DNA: TGCGCCAGCAGCCAAGAGAGGTTTTCACCCCTCCACTTT.

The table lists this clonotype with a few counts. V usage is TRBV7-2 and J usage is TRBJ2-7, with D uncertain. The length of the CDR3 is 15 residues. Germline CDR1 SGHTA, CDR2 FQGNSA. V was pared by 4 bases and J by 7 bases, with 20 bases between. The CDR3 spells CASSSGASVVGEQYF. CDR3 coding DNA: TGTGCCAGCAGCTCGGGCGCTTCCGTCGTTGGTGAGCAGTACTTC.

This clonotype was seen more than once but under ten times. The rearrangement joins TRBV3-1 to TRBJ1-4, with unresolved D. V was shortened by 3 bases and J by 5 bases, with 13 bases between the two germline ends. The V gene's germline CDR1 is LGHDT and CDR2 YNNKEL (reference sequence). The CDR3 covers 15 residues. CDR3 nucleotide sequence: TGTGCCAGCAGCCAGTACCTCGGGGAGAATGAAAAACTGTTTTTT. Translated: CASSQYLGENEKLFF.

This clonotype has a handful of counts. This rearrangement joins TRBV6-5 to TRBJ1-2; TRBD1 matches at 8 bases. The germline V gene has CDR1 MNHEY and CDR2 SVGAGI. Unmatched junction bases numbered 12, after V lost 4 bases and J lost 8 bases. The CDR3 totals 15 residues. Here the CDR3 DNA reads TGTGCCAGCAGTTCAAACAGGGGGTCCCTCGGGGGCTACACCTTC. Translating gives CASSSNRGSLGGYTF.

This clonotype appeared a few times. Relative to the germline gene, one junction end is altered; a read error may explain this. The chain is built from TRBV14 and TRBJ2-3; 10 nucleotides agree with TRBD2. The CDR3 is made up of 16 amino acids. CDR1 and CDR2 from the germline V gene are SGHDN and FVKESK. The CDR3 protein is CARSRGLAASTDTQYF. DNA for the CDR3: TGTGCCCGCAGTCGTGGACTAGCGGCTAGCACAGATACGCAGTATTTT.

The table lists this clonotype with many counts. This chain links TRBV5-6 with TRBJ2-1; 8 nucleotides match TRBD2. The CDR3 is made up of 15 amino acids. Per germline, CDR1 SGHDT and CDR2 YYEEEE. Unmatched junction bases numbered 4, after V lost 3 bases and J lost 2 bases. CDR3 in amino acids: CASSSVAGTYNEQFF. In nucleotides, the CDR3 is TGTGCCAGCAGCTCCGTAGCGGGGACCTACAATGAGCAGTTCTTC.

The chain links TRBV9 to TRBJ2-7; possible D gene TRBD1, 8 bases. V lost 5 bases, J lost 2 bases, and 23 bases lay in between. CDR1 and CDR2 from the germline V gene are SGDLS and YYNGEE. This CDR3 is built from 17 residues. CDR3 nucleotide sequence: TGTGCCAGCAGTGGTGGACAGGGTGAGGGGGGGACCTACGAGCAGTACTTC. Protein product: CASSGGQGEGGTYEQYF.

CDR3 sequence: CASSFGEGKGYTF. In DNA, the CDR3 is TGTGCCAGCAGTTTCGGGGAGGGGAAGGGCTACACCTTC. J is TRBJ1-2 and V is TRBV12-3 or TRBV12-4; possibly TRBD1 for D (5 bases). CDR3 length: 13 residues. V was pared by 3 bases and J by 8 bases, with 13 bases between.

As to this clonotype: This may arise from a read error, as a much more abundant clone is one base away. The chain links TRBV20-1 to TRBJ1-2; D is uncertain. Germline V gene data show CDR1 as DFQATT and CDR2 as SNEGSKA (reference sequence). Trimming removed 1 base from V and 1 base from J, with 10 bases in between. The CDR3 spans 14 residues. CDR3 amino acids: CSARGEDINYGYTF. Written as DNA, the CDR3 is TGCAGTGCTAGAGGAGAGGATATTAACTATGGCTACACCTTC.

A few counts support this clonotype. Here the CDR3 reads CASSLVIGSSYNEQFF. CDR3 DNA: TGTGCCAGCAGCTTAGTTATAGGGAGCTCCTACAATGAGCAGTTCTTC. The chain employs TRBV7-2 and TRBJ2-1; D may be TRBD2 (5 bases). The germline gives CDR1 SGHTA, CDR2 FQGNSA. The CDR3 is 16 residues long. V was shortened by 1 base and J by 0 bases, with 10 bases between the two germline ends.

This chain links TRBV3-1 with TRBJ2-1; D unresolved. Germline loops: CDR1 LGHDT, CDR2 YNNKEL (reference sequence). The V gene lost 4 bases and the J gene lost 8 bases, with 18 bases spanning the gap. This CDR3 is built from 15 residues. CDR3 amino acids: CASSRSEVFFHEQFF. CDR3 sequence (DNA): TGTGCCAGCAGCCGTAGTGAAGTTTTTTTCCATGAGCAGTTCTTC.

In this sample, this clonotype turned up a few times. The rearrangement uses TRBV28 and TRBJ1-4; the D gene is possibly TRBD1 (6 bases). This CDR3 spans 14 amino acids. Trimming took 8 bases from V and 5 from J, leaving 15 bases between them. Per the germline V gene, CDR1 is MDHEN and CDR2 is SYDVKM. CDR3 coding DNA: TGTGCCAGCTTAACAGGGACCCAAAATGAAAAACTGTTTTTT. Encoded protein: CASLTGTQNEKLFF. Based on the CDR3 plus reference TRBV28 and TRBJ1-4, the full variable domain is DVKVTQSSRYLVKRTGEKVFLECVQDMDHENMFWYRQDPGLGLRLIYFSYDVKMKEKGDIPEGYSVSREKKERFSLILESASTNQTSMYLCASLTGTQNEKLFFGSGTQLSVL.

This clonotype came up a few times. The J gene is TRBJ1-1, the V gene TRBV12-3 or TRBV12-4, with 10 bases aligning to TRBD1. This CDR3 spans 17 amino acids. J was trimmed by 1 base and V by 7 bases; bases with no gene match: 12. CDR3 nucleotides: TGTGCCAGCATCCCGATCCGGGGGACAGGGGCGAACACTGAAGCTTTCTTT. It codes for CASIPIRGTGANTEAFF.

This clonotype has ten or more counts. CDR3 coding DNA: TGCGCCAGCAGCCAAGAATCGGGTAACGTCCGGTTATACGAGCAGTACTTC. This codes for CASSQESGNVRLYEQYF. J is TRBJ2-7 and V is TRBV4-3; no clear D gene. CDR3 length: 17 residues. Germline V gene data show CDR1 as LGHNA and CDR2 as YSLEER. Trimming shortened V by 0 bases and J by 4 bases, and 19 bases separated the two germline ends.

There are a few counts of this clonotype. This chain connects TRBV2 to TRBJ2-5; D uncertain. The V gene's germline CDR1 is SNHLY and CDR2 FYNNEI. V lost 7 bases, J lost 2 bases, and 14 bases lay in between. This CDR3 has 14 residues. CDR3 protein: CASIGRLTQETQYF. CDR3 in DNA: TGTGCCAGCATAGGTAGACTTACTCAAGAGACCCAGTACTTC.

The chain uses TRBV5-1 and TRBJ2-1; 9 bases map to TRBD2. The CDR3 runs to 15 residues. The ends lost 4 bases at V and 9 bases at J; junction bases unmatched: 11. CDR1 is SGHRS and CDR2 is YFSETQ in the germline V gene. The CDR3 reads CASSSGGIRVLEQFF. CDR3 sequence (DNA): TGCGCCAGCAGCAGCGGGGGGATTCGGGTCCTTGAGCAGTTCTTC.

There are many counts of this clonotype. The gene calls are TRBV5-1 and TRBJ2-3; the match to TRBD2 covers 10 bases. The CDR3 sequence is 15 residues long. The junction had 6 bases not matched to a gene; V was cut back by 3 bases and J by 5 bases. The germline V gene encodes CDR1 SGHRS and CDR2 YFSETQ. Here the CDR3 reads CASSSLAGDRDTQYF. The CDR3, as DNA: TGCGCCAGCAGCTCCCTAGCGGGGGACCGAGATACGCAGTATTTT.